These 3 T cell receptor beta chains were all obtained from the same sample, sequenced in a study of cytomegalovirus exposure and HLA in healthy donors. It was with 60 Vbeta and 13 Jbeta primers that the PCR ran. Method: immunoSEQ multiplex PCR; TCRdb's copy keeps in-frame clones and lacks some. Its listing shows some 130,000 clones. Sequencing was performed on PBMCs. These receptors originate from a man between 18 and 29 years old in good health and CMV-seronegative.

The chain employs TRBV30 and TRBJ2-3; D is unclear. With 2 bases removed from V and 1 base from J, the gap between germline ends came to 4 bases. Germline V gene data show CDR1 as GTSNPN and CDR2 as SVGIG (reference sequence). This CDR3 contains 12 residues. As DNA, the CDR3 is TGTGCCTGGAGTTATCGCACAGATACGCAGTATTTT. Residues: CAWSYRTDTQYF.

This chain uses TRBV4-1 with TRBJ2-5; D unclear. The CDR3 spans 15 residues. The germline V gene has CDR1 MGHRA and CDR2 YSYEKL. Trimming pared 0 bases from V and 1 base from J, leaving 9 bases between. CDR3 sequence: CASSQDPLLQETQYF. The CDR3, as DNA: TGCGCCAGCAGCCAAGATCCACTTCTCCAAGAGACCCAGTACTTC.

The chain uses TRBV5-4 and TRBJ2-5; 7 nucleotides align to TRBD1. The J call is uncertain, as TRBJ2-7 better fits the DNA end. CDR1 SGHNT and CDR2 YYREEE come from the germline V gene (reference sequence). The CDR3 extends over 16 amino acids. The CDR3 DNA reads as TGTGCCAGCAGCTTTATTACCGGGACAGAACCCTACGAGCAGTACTTC. Its translation: CASSFITGTEPYEQYF.